A selection of T cell receptor beta chains follows, all from one sample in a study of T cell responses to AZD1222 COVID-19 vaccine. Using immunoSEQ multiplex PCR, the repertoire was profiled, and TCRdb retains in-frame clones only, with some absent. This sample has 100,000 to 150,000 clones, with about 79% found just once. The source material was peripheral blood, sampled 28 days after the second AZD1222 dose. All receptors derive from an adult who received the AZD1222 COVID-19 vaccine. Both conserved end residues are trimmed from each CDR3. A D gene is named only where the DNA matches it firmly.

-,TRBJ2-3,TRBV5-5,ASRLSGPQRKY
TRBD1,TRBJ1-1,TRBV6-4,ASSDPGQENTEAF
-,TRBJ2-3,TRBV5-1,ASSLAGGWDTQY
-,TRBJ1-1,TRBV11-3,ASSLETGGNTEAF
-,TRBJ1-1,TRBV28,ASSLSSFRATMNTEAF
-,TRBJ2-5,TRBV15,ATSRDLIGGERRETQY
TRBD1,TRBJ2-6,TRBV27,ASSSAGQALSGANVLT
-,TRBJ1-2,TRBV30,AWSPDRTYGYT
-,TRBJ1-1,TRBV7-3,ASSLTRSSNTEAF
TRBD1,TRBJ1-2,TRBV30,AWSGDRGRYGYT
-,TRBJ2-7,TRBV5-1,ASSDYTGLNSAEQY
-,TRBJ1-6,TRBV6-5,ASSFGNSPLH
-,TRBJ1-6,TRBV19,ASTLKASSYNSPLH
TRBD1,TRBJ1-1,TRBV4-1,ASRPGQNMNTEAF
-,TRBJ1-2,TRBV3-1/TRBV3-2,ASSQDSGDGYT
TRBD1,TRBJ2-1,TRBV11-3,ASSLQGQWGQRDYNEQF
-,TRBJ1-1,TRBV28,ASSFRAAMNTEAF
TRBD1,TRBJ1-2,TRBV7-9,ASSWEEGQGLGYT
-,TRBJ2-7,TRBV25-1,ASTQGYEQY
-,TRBJ2-5,TRBV9,ASSATGSMGETQY
-,TRBJ1-5,TRBV29-1,SVEVGPWDQPQH
TRBD1,TRBJ1-5,TRBV19,ASSKGTGFPGGNQPQH
-,TRBJ1-1,TRBV3-1/TRBV3-2,ASSQQGIGYTEAF